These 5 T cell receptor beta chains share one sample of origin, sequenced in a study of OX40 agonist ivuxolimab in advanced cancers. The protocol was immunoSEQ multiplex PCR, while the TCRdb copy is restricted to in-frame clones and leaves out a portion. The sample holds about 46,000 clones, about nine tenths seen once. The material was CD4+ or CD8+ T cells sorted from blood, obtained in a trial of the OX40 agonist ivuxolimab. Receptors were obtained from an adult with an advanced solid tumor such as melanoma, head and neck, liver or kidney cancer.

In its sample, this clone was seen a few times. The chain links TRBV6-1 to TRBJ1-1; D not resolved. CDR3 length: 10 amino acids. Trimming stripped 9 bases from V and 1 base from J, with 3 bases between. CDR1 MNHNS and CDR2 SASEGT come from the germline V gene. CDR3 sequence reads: CASKNTEAFF. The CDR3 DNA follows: TGTGCCAGTAAGAACACTGAAGCTTTCTTT.

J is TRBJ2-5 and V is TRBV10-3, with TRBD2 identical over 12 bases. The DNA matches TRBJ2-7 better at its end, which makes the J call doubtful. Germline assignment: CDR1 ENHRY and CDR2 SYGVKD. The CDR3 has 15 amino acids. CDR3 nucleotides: TGTGCCATCAGTGATGTAACTAGCGGGAGGCTCGAGCAGTACTTC. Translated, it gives CAISDVTSGRLEQYF.

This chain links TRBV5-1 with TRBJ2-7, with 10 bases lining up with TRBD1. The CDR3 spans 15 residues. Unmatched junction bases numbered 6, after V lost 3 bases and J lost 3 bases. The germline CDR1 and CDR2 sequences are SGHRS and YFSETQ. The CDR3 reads CASSSRDRGRYEQYF. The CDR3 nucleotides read TGCGCCAGCAGCTCCCGGGACAGGGGCCGCTACGAGCAGTACTTC.

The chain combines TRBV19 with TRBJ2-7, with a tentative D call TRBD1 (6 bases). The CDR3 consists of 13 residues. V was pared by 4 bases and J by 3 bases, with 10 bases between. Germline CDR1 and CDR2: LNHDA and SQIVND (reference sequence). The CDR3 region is CASSSGGHYEQYF. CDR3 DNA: TGTGCCAGTAGTAGTGGGGGACACTACGAGCAGTACTTC. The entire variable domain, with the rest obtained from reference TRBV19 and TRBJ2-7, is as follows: DGGITQSPKYLFRKEGQNVTLSCEQNLNHDAMYWYRQDPGQGLRLIYYSQIVNDFQKGDIAEGYSVSREKKESFPLTVTSAQKNPTAFYLCASSSGGHYEQYFGPGTRLTVT.

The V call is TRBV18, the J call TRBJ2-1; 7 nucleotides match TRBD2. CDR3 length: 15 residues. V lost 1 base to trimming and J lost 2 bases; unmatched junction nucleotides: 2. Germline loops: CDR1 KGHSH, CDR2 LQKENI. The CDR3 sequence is CASSPRLAAYNEQFF. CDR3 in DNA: TGTGCCAGCTCACCACGGCTAGCGGCCTACAATGAGCAGTTCTTC.